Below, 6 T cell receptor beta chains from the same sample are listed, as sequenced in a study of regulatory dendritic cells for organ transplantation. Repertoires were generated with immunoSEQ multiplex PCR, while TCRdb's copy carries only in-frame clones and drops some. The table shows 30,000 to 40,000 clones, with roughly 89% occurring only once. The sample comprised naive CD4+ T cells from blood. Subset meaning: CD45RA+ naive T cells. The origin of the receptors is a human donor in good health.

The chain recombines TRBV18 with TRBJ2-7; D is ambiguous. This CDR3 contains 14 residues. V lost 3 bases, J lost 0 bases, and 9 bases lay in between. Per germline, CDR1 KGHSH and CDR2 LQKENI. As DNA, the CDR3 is TGTGCCAGCTCACCCTCAAGTAGCTCCTACGAGCAGTACTTC. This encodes CASSPSSSSYEQYF. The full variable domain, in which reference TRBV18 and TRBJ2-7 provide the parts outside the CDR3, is NAGVMQNPRHLVRRRGQEARLRCSPMKGHSHVYWYRQLPEEGLKFMVYLQKENIIDESGMPKERFSAEFPKEGPSILRIQQVVRGDSAAYFCASSPSSSSYEQYFGPGTRLTVT.

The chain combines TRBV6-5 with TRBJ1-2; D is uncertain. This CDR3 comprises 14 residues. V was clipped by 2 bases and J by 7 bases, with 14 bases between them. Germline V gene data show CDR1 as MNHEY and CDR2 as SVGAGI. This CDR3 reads CASSYDPRGSGYTF. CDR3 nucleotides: TGTGCCAGCAGTTACGACCCTCGAGGTAGTGGCTACACCTTC.

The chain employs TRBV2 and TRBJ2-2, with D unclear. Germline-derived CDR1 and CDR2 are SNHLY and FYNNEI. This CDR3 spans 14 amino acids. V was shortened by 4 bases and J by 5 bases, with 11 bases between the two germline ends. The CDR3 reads CASSVIASTGELFF. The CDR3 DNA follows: TGTGCCAGCAGTGTCATAGCAAGTACCGGGGAGCTGTTTTTT.

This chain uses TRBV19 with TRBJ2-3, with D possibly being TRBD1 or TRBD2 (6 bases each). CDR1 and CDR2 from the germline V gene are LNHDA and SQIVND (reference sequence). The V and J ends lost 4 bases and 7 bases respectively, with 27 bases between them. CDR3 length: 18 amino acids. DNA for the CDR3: TGTGCCAGTAGTAGGCTCACTGGGGGGCTTTCACGCAAAAATACGCAGTATTTT. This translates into CASSRLTGGLSRKNTQYF.

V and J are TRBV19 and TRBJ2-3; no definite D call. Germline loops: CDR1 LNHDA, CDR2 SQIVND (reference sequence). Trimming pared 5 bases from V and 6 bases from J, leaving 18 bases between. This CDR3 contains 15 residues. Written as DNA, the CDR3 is TGTGCCAGTAGTTCGCGCGAGTTGAGGTGGGATACGCAGTATTTT. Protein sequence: CASSSRELRWDTQYF. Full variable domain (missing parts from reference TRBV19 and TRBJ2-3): DGGITQSPKYLFRKEGQNVTLSCEQNLNHDAMYWYRQDPGQGLRLIYYSQIVNDFQKGDIAEGYSVSREKKESFPLTVTSAQKNPTAFYLCASSSRELRWDTQYFGPGTRLTVL.

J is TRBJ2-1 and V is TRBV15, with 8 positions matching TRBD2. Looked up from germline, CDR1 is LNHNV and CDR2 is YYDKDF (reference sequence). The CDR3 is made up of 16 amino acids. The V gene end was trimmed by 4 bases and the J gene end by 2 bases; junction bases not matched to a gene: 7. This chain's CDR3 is CATSNTKRGTYNEQFF. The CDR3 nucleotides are TGTGCCACCAGCAATACGAAGCGGGGGACCTACAATGAGCAGTTCTTC.